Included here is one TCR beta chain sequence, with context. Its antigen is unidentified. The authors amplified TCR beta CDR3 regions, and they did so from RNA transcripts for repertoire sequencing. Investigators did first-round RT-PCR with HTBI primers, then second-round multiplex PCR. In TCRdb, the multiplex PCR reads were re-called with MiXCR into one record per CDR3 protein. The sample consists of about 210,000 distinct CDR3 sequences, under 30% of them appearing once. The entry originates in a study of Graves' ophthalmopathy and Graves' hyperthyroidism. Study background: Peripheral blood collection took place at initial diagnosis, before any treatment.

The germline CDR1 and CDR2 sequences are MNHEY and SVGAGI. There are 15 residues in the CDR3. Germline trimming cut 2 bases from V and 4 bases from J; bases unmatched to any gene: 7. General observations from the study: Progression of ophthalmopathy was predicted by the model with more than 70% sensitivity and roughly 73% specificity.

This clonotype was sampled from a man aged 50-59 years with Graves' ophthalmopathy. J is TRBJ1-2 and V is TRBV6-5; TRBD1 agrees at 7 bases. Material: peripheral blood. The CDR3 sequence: CASSYGQGGSYGYTF. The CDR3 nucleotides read TGTGCCAGCAGTTACGGCCAGGGGGGGAGCTATGGCTACACCTTC.